The 24 T cell receptor beta chains listed next were all sequenced from one sample in a study of human T cells and chemical hapten exposure. TCRdb re-analysed the RACE reads in MiXCR, keeping a single row per CDR3 protein. In the table there are more than 70,000 distinct CDR3 sequences, 8.5% of which are singletons. Time point here: pre-sensitization, week 0. Indicated treatment: therapeutic diphenylcyclopropenone sensitization with weekly scalp DPC. The sample here was whole blood, taken in connection with sensitization to the hapten diphenylcyclopropenone (DPC). The receptor set was obtained from a man in his forties or fifties with alopecia areata. Some clones in this sample may be carry-over from other donors' samples.

In this sample, this clonotype turned up many times. The chain combines TRBV3-1 with TRBJ1-2; maybe TRBD1 (6 bases). The germline V and J ends were trimmed by 0 bases and 1 base, with 9 bases remaining between them. The CDR3 loop spans 15 amino acids. Germline V gene sequence: CDR1 LGHDT, CDR2 YNNKEL (reference sequence). CDR3 amino acids: CASSQDNRVNYGYTF. The DNA of the CDR3 is TGTGCCAGCAGCCAAGATAACAGGGTTAACTATGGCTACACCTTC.

This clonotype was found a few times. V and J are TRBV7-3 and TRBJ1-1, with D unresolved. This CDR3 has 14 amino acids. Trimming stripped 2 bases from V and 5 bases from J, with 12 bases between. CDR1 SGHTA and CDR2 FQGTGA come from the germline V gene. This CDR3 reads CASSLHGVGTEAFF. CDR3 DNA: TGTGCCAGCAGCTTACACGGGGTGGGAACTGAAGCTTTCTTT.

This clonotype was seen repeatedly, ten times or more. This chain uses TRBV28 with TRBJ1-5, with 9 nucleotides matching TRBD1. The CDR3 length is 16 residues. V dropped 5 bases and J dropped 6; count of bases not matched to a gene: 11. Germline V CDR1 and CDR2: MDHEN, SYDVKM. The DNA for the CDR3 is TGTGCCAGCAGTACCCTTACAGGGGGCCGAGGTCAGCCCCAGCATTTT. Translating it yields CASSTLTGGRGQPQHF.

This clonotype was counted ten times or more. The chain couples TRBV25-1 to TRBJ1-1, with D perhaps matching TRBD1 (5 bases). V lost 2 bases and J lost 3, with 10 bases in between. The germline V gene encodes CDR1 MGHDK and CDR2 SYGVNS. This CDR3 contains 14 residues. Here the CDR3 DNA reads TGTGCCAGCAGTGAACGAGGGGCCTACACTGAAGCTTTCTTT. This gives the protein CASSERGAYTEAFF.

This clonotype occurred a few times. This chain links TRBV25-1 with TRBJ2-3, with D unclear. The V and J ends lost 3 bases and 3 bases respectively, with 10 bases between them. The CDR3 runs to 14 residues. Germline lookup yields CDR1 MGHDK and CDR2 SYGVNS. The CDR3 DNA sequence: TGTGCCAGCAGTGATGTAGGGTGGACAGATACGCAGTATTTT. It encodes CASSDVGWTDTQYF.

This chain links TRBV7-6 with TRBJ2-3, with TRBD2 matching over 7 bases. CDR3 size: 18 residues. CDR1 SGHVS and CDR2 FNYEAQ come from the germline V gene. Trimming took 2 bases from V and 7 from J; bases not matched to a gene: 18. The CDR3 protein is CASSLNPGGLEREYTQYF. The DNA for the CDR3 is TGTGCCAGCAGCTTAAACCCCGGGGGATTAGAGCGGGAATATACGCAGTATTTT. Together with reference TRBV7-6 and TRBJ2-3, the CDR3 gives the full variable domain: GAGVSQSPRYKVTKRGQDVALRCDPISGHVSLYWYRQALGQGPEFLTYFNYEAQQDKSGLPNDRFSAERPEGSISTLTIQRTEQRDSAMYRCASSLNPGGLEREYTQYFGPGTRLTVL.

This chain connects TRBV20-1 to TRBJ1-1; tentative D call: TRBD1 (6 bases). The V gene lost 4 bases and the J gene lost 2 bases, with 11 bases spanning the gap. Germline values: CDR1 DFQATT, CDR2 SNEGSKA (reference sequence). The CDR3 length is 13 residues. The CDR3 spells CSANGGPNTEAFF. In DNA, the CDR3 is TGCAGTGCTAACGGGGGGCCCAACACTGAAGCTTTCTTT.

The rearrangement links TRBV5-1 to TRBJ2-7; TRBD2 is a possible D gene (5 bases). Germline-derived CDR1 and CDR2 are SGHRS and YFSETQ. The CDR3 loop spans 14 amino acids. Deletions cut 5 bases from V and 2 bases from J, with 14 bases between. CDR3: CASRLKEVTYEQYF. CDR3 nucleotides: TGCGCCAGCAGATTGAAGGAGGTAACCTACGAGCAGTACTTC.

The chain couples TRBV7-9 to TRBJ1-1; D is possibly TRBD1 (5 bases). Trimming removed 4 bases at V and 1 base at J, with 10 bases between. Germline lookup yields CDR1 SEHNR and CDR2 FQNEAQ (reference sequence). The CDR3 has 14 residues. The DNA of the CDR3 is TGTGCCAGCAGCTGGGGCTTAACGAACACTGAAGCTTTCTTT. This gives the protein CASSWGLTNTEAFF.

The chain couples TRBV30 to TRBJ2-7; D is unclear. The CDR3 runs 12 residues. The V gene's germline CDR1 is GTSNPN and CDR2 SVGIG (reference sequence). The V and J ends lost 4 bases and 6 bases respectively, with 13 bases between them. The DNA for the CDR3 is TGTGCCTGGACGACCAGCTTTGGCGAGCAGTACTTC. It is translated as CAWTTSFGEQYF.

The table lists this clonotype with a few counts. This chain links TRBV5-1 with TRBJ1-5; D remains ambiguous. CDR3 length equals 14 residues. Germline loops: CDR1 SGHRS, CDR2 YFSETQ. Trimming took 0 bases from V and 4 from J, leaving 8 bases between them. Written as DNA, the CDR3 is TGCGCCAGCAGCTTGGATGGGCCGAATCAGCCCCAGCATTTT. This gives the protein CASSLDGPNQPQHF.

The chain employs TRBV6-2 or TRBV6-3 and TRBJ2-7, with 8 positions matching TRBD2. The V gene's germline CDR1 is MNHEY and CDR2 SVGEGT. This CDR3 is built from 14 residues. Trimming cost V 6 bases and J 4 bases; bases outside gene matches: 8. The CDR3 region is CASRHSGIQYEQYV. The CDR3 DNA sequence: TGTGCCAGCAGACATAGCGGGATTCAATACGAGCAGTACGTC.

The sample holds many counts of this clonotype. The chain recombines TRBV29-1 with TRBJ2-3; TRBD1 agrees at 7 bases. The V gene's germline CDR1 is SQVTM and CDR2 ANQGSEA. CDR3 length: 15 amino acids. V gave up 5 bases and J gave up 1 base; unmatched junction bases: 9. CDR3: CSVRIQGSGTDTQYF. The CDR3 region has the DNA TGCAGCGTTCGTATACAGGGGTCAGGCACAGATACGCAGTATTTT.

This clonotype was seen more than once but under ten times. V and J are TRBV24-1 and TRBJ2-1, with 8 bases that match TRBD2. The length of the CDR3 is 17 residues. Germline CDR1 reads KGHDR; CDR2 reads SFDVKD. V lost 3 bases to trimming and J lost 8 bases; unmatched junction nucleotides: 14. CDR3 loop: CATSDATRPGTRDEQFF. The CDR3 region has the DNA TGTGCCACCAGTGATGCTACTCGTCCCGGGACTAGGGATGAGCAGTTCTTC.

The chain is built from TRBV20-1 and TRBJ1-4, with 7 bases fitting TRBD1. Unmatched junction bases numbered 5, after V lost 0 bases and J lost 4 bases. The germline V gene has CDR1 DFQATT and CDR2 SNEGSKA (reference sequence). The CDR3 totals 15 residues. CDR3 loop: CSARDQRQGNEKLFF. The CDR3, as DNA: TGCAGTGCTAGAGATCAGAGACAGGGTAATGAAAAACTGTTTTTT.

The chain employs TRBV11-2 and TRBJ2-1; possibly TRBD2 for D (6 bases). V lost 3 bases and J lost 2, with 14 bases in between. Germline V gene sequence: CDR1 SGHAT, CDR2 FQNNGV. The CDR3 loop spans 16 amino acids. The CDR3 spells CASSLKIRTTYNEQFF. CDR3 bases: TGTGCCAGCAGCTTGAAAATAAGGACTACCTACAATGAGCAGTTCTTC. Supplemented by reference TRBV11-2 and TRBJ2-1, the full variable domain reads EAGVAQSPRYKIIEKRQSVAFWCNPISGHATLYWYQQILGQGPKLLIQFQNNGVVDDSQLPKDRFSAERLKGVDSTLKIQPAKLEDSAVYLCASSLKIRTTYNEQFFGPGTRLTVL.

Ten or more counts support this clonotype. The V and J genes are TRBV5-1 and TRBJ2-3; TRBD2 matches 7 bases. Germline CDR1 reads SGHRS; CDR2 reads YFSETQ. Trimming at V came to 1 base and at J to 0 bases, leaving 2 bases not matched to a gene. This CDR3 comprises 15 residues. The CDR3 nucleotides are TGCGCCAGCAGCTTGACTAGCGAGAGCACAGATACGCAGTATTTT. Translating gives CASSLTSESTDTQYF.

The chain employs TRBV7-2 and TRBJ2-7; the match to TRBD2 covers 7 bases. Germline V gene data show CDR1 as SGHTA and CDR2 as FQGNSA. The CDR3 contains 16 residues. V lost 4 bases and J lost 7; bases outside the gene matches: 16. CDR3 protein: CASSSYGGDLTAEQYV. CDR3 coding DNA: TGTGCCAGCAGCTCCTATGGGGGGGACCTGACGGCGGAGCAGTACGTC.

DNA of the CDR3: TGCAGTGCTTGGGACAGCAGAACCTACGAGCAGTACTTC. It specifies CSAWDSRTYEQYF. This rearrangement joins TRBV20-1 to TRBJ2-7; 7 bases agree with TRBD1. The germline V gene has CDR1 DFQATT and CDR2 SNEGSKA (reference sequence). The junction had 6 bases not matched to a gene; V was cut back by 5 bases and J by 2 bases. The CDR3 contains 13 residues.

About this clonotype: With a much larger clone just one base away, this may be a read error. This sequence joins TRBV12-3 or TRBV12-4 and TRBJ2-5; TRBD2 matches at 7 bases. The CDR3 is 15 amino acids. J gave up 4 bases and V 3 bases, and 8 bases lay outside the gene matches. The CDR3 protein is CASSLGGGPIETQYF. The CDR3 DNA sequence: TGTGCCAGCAGTTTGGGGGGAGGGCCGATAGAGACCCAGTACTTC.

Ten or more counts support this clonotype. CDR3 region: CSARRGAGGGESPLHF. In DNA form, the CDR3 reads TGCAGTGCTAGAAGGGGGGCAGGGGGCGGTGAATCACCCCTCCACTTT. This chain uses TRBV20-1 with TRBJ1-6, with 8 nucleotides matching TRBD1. V lost 2 bases, J lost 10 bases, and 13 bases stayed unmatched. Germline V gene sequence: CDR1 DFQATT, CDR2 SNEGSKA (reference sequence). The length of the CDR3 is 16 residues.

The sample holds a few counts of this clonotype. This sequence joins TRBV28 and TRBJ2-3, with D possibly being TRBD1 (6 bases). The V and J ends lost 7 bases and 0 bases respectively, with 14 bases between them. CDR3 size: 15 residues. Germline V lookup: CDR1 MDHEN, CDR2 SYDVKM. The CDR3 reads CASTLGAHSTDTQYF. The CDR3 region has the DNA TGTGCCAGCACCCTGGGGGCACACAGCACAGATACGCAGTATTTT.

This chain connects TRBV12-3 or TRBV12-4 to TRBJ1-4; TRBD1 is a possible D gene (6 bases). This CDR3 comprises 14 residues. V lost 4 bases and J 3 bases, leaving 9 bases between the germline ends. This chain's CDR3 is CASSSQGPNEKLFF. In DNA, the CDR3 is TGTGCCAGCAGTTCTCAGGGGCCTAATGAAAAACTGTTTTTT.

The rearrangement joins TRBV30 to TRBJ1-3; D unresolved. V lost 2 bases and J lost 2, with 16 bases in between. Germline CDR1 and CDR2: GTSNPN and SVGIG (reference sequence). This CDR3 contains 16 residues. The CDR3 protein is CAWSSIGGYAGNTIYF. CDR3 sequence (DNA): TGTGCCTGGAGTAGTATTGGAGGGTATGCTGGAAACACCATATATTTT.